Listed here are 13 T cell receptor beta chains from one sample, sequenced in a study of T-cell reconstitution after alpha-beta-depleted transplantation in children. TCRbeta library construction was performed incorporating unique molecular identifiers. TCRdb reanalysed the PCR reads using MiXCR and keeps one entry per CDR3 protein. The table shows 450,000 to 600,000 distinct CDR3 sequences, with 10% to 15% occurring only once. The sample in question was PBMCs, mostly from graft donor cells, obtained 360 days after TCRalphabeta/CD19-depleted stem cell transplant. The receptors derive from a male patient younger than 18 who had a stem cell transplant for acute myeloid leukemia, so the T cells may come from the graft donor.

This clonotype occurred a few times. CDR3 sequence reads: CASSAWTGIQETQYF. The CDR3 DNA sequence: TGTGCCAGCAGCGCCTGGACAGGGATACAAGAGACCCAGTACTTC. The rearrangement links TRBV12-3 or TRBV12-4 to TRBJ2-5; 8 bases agree with TRBD1. There are 15 residues in the CDR3. V lost 6 bases and J lost 2; bases outside the gene matches: 8.

This chain uses TRBV20-1 with TRBJ1-1, with D perhaps matching TRBD1 (5 bases). Per germline, CDR1 DFQATT and CDR2 SNEGSKA (reference sequence). The CDR3 is made up of 13 amino acids. V was pared by 3 bases and J by 0 bases, with 8 bases between. CDR3 in DNA: TGCAGTGCTAGGGGGGGGATGAACACTGAAGCTTTCTTT. This gives the protein CSARGGMNTEAFF.

This clonotype was seen repeatedly, ten times or more. This chain links TRBV6-5 with TRBJ2-4; D unclear. V was trimmed by 6 bases and J by 1 base, leaving 16 bases between them. The CDR3 runs to 16 residues. The germline CDR1 and CDR2 sequences are MNHEY and SVGAGI. The CDR3 DNA reads as TGTGCCAGCAGCTCCTACAGTGCCCCTGCCAAAAACATTCAGTACTTC. This codes for CASSSYSAPAKNIQYF.

The chain combines TRBV20-1 with TRBJ1-3; no firm D call. This CDR3 region has 13 residues. Per germline, CDR1 DFQATT and CDR2 SNEGSKA (reference sequence). The CDR3 nucleotides read TGCACCTCCGAGGTGCTCTCTGGAAACACCATATATTTT. Its protein product is CTSEVLSGNTIYF.

This clonotype was seen a single time. The chain joins TRBV5-5 to TRBJ2-2; possible D gene TRBD1, 6 bases. The V end was cut by 4 bases, the J end by 0 bases, with 13 bases between. This CDR3 contains 16 residues. In germline, CDR1 is SGHKS, CDR2 YYEKEE (reference sequence). CDR3 bases: TGTGCCAGCAGCCGGGACGCAGGGGCGAACACCGGGGAGCTGTTTTTT. Amino acids: CASSRDAGANTGELFF. Combining the CDR3 with reference TRBV5-5 and TRBJ2-2 gives the whole variable domain DAGVTQSPTHLIKTRGQQVTLRCSPISGHKSVSWYQQVLGQGPQFIFQYYEKEERGRGNFPDRFSARQFPNYSSELNVNALLLGDSALYLCASSRDAGANTGELFFGEGSRLTVL.

The chain combines TRBV11-3 with TRBJ2-7; D perhaps matches TRBD2 (7 bases). The CDR3 has 14 amino acids. The germline CDR1 and CDR2 sequences are SGHNT and YENEEA. V gave up 4 bases and J gave up 2 bases, with 12 bases separating them. For the CDR3, the DNA is TGTGCCAGCAGCTCGGGGGGCTCGGCCTACGAGCAGTACTTC. Translating it yields CASSSGGSAYEQYF.

This clonotype was seen a few times. The chain has TRBV28 and TRBJ2-1; 7 positions agree with TRBD2. The germline V gene has CDR1 MDHEN and CDR2 SYDVKM. Trimming cost V 2 bases and J 5 bases; bases outside gene matches: 6. CDR3 length equals 15 residues. The CDR3 is CASSLAGVRDNEQFF. CDR3 sequence (DNA): TGTGCCAGCAGTTTAGCGGGAGTTAGGGACAATGAGCAGTTCTTC.

This rearrangement joins TRBV29-1 to TRBJ2-5, with TRBD2 identical over 11 bases. With 2 bases clipped from V and 7 bases from J, the junction kept 12 bases outside the gene matches. The germline CDR1 and CDR2 sequences are SQVTM and ANQGSEA. CDR3 length: 16 residues. CDR3 in amino acids: CSVESGLAGVSRTQYF. In DNA form, the CDR3 reads TGCAGCGTTGAAAGCGGACTAGCGGGTGTCTCTAGGACCCAGTACTTC.

This clonotype was detected a few times. V gene TRBV29-1 combines with J gene TRBJ2-2, with 7 bases that match TRBD2. Germline trimming cut 3 bases from V and 1 base from J; bases unmatched to any gene: 8. CDR1 and CDR2 (germline): SQVTM, ANQGSEA. CDR3 size: 16 residues. The CDR3 here is CSVDGGVGGNTGELFF. The CDR3 nucleotides are TGCAGCGTTGATGGGGGGGTCGGGGGGAACACCGGGGAGCTGTTTTTT.

This clonotype was counted between two and nine times. The J gene is TRBJ2-7, the V gene TRBV6-1; 12 positions agree with TRBD2. Germline CDR1 MNHNS, CDR2 SASEGT. V shed 7 bases, J shed 4 bases, and the junction held 5 bases outside the gene matches. This CDR3 has 14 amino acids. CDR3 region: CASNRLAGVYEQYF. In DNA, the CDR3 is TGTGCCAGCAATCGACTAGCGGGAGTTTACGAGCAGTACTTC.

The sample holds a few counts of this clonotype. The CDR3 region has the DNA TGTGCCAGCAGTTTATTACGGGGGTACTCCTACGAGCAGTACTTC. Protein product: CASSLLRGYSYEQYF. The genes are TRBV12-3 or TRBV12-4 and TRBJ2-7; maybe TRBD2 (6 bases). The CDR3 is made up of 15 amino acids. Trimming removed 2 bases at V and 0 bases at J, with 11 bases between.

The rearrangement joins TRBV28 to TRBJ1-2, with 9 bases aligning to TRBD1. From germline, CDR1 is MDHEN and CDR2 SYDVKM. The trim removed 10 bases at V and 6 bases at J, leaving 9 bases unmatched. CDR3 length: 13 amino acids. The CDR3 reads CATIQWTGDGYTF. Here the CDR3 DNA reads TGTGCCACAATTCAATGGACAGGGGATGGCTACACCTTC.

This chain links TRBV7-3 with TRBJ2-7, with 14 bases matching TRBD2. J lost 6 bases, V lost 5 bases, and 9 bases had no gene match. The CDR3 length is 16 residues. Germline V CDR1 and CDR2: SGHTA, FQGTGA. CDR3 loop: CASSREGTSGSSEQYF. CDR3 DNA sequence: TGTGCCAGCAGCCGCGAGGGGACTAGCGGGAGCTCCGAGCAGTACTTC.